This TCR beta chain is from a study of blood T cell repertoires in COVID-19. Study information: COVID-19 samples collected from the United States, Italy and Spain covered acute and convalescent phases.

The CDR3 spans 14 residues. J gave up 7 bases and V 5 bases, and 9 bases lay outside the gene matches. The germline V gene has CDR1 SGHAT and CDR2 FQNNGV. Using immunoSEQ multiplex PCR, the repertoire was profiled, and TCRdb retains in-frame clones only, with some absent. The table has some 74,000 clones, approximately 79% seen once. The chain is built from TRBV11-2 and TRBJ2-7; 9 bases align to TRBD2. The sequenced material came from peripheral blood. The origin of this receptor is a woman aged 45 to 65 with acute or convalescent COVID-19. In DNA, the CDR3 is TGTGCCAGCAGCCTAGTAGCGGGAGAAGGGGAGCAGTACTTC. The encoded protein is CASSLVAGEGEQYF. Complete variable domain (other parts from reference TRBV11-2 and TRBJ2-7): EAGVAQSPRYKIIEKRQSVAFWCNPISGHATLYWYQQILGQGPKLLIQFQNNGVVDDSQLPKDRFSAERLKGVDSTLKIQPAKLEDSAVYLCASSLVAGEGEQYFGPGTRLTVT.